This T cell receptor (beta chain) appears in the sequencing data of a study of Ad26.COV2.S vaccination and SARS-CoV-2 variants. Regarding the study as a whole: Reported findings describe substantial breadth in spike-specific CD8+ and CD4+ T cell responses following vaccination.

Treatment denoted: around 19 received Ad26.COV2.S at low or high dose, single or two shots; 5 received placebo; per-sample allocation not given. Day 63 following the first vaccine or placebo injection was when the samples were taken. The sample came from a Boston adult aged 18-55 years. Its platform was an Ad26 vector, and its expressed antigen was Wuhan-strain SARS-CoV-2 spike. Turning to this clone: Its antigen is unidentified.

The V and J ends lost 3 bases and 0 bases respectively, with 12 bases between them. Germline loops: CDR1 ENHRY, CDR2 SYGVKD. The CDR3 has 15 residues. The method was immunoSEQ multiplex PCR; TCRdb's version includes in-frame clones alone and lacks a portion of them. Of about 350,000 clones listed, approximately 90% were seen once; the top ten hold about 5%. The V gene is TRBV10-3, the J gene TRBJ2-7; a weak D match, TRBD1 (6 bases). The sample was peripheral blood, taken in a trial of Ad26.COV2.S vaccine versus placebo. The source is a person between 18 and 60 years old who received the Ad26.COV2.S COVID-19 vaccine or a placebo. The CDR3 DNA reads TGTGCCATCAGTGAAGTGGCAGGGGACTCCTACGAGCAGTACTTC. It yields the protein CAISEVAGDSYEQYF.